These T cell receptor beta chains were read from a single sample in a study of shared clonotypes between healthy human individuals. The repertoire was sequenced with immunoSEQ multiplex PCR; TCRdb's copy has only in-frame clones and lacks some. The sample lists some 500,000 clones, around 96% occurring once. Material for sequencing was naive CD4+ T cells sorted from blood. The source is a woman aged 25 to 39 in good health. Each CDR3 is given with its conserved first and last residue. A D gene is named only where the DNA matches it firmly. The size entry is marked missing in some rows and otherwise reads once, few, many or a size class.

v_call: TRBV28; clone_size: .; d_call: .; j_call: TRBJ1-1; cdr3_aa: CASSSRHLALETEAFF; cdr3_nt: TGTGCCAGCAGTTCCCGTCATTTGGCCTTGGAGACTGAAGCTTTCTTT
v_call: TRBV27; clone_size: once; d_call: .; j_call: TRBJ2-1; cdr3_aa: CASPPGSDRSYNEQFF; cdr3_nt: TGTGCCAGCCCTCCAGGATCGGATCGCTCCTACAATGAGCAGTTCTTC
v_call: TRBV11-2; clone_size: .; d_call: .; j_call: TRBJ1-4; cdr3_aa: CASSLALSGTGRLFF; cdr3_nt: TGTGCCAGCAGCTTAGCCCTCTCCGGGACCGGGAGACTGTTTTTT
v_call: TRBV20-1; clone_size: few; d_call: .; j_call: TRBJ1-2; cdr3_aa: CSGWTSYGYTF; cdr3_nt: TGCAGTGGGTGGACATCGTATGGCTACACCTTC
v_call: TRBV10-3; clone_size: .; d_call: TRBD2; j_call: TRBJ2-7; cdr3_aa: CAISEGLAGVKSYEQYF; cdr3_nt: TGTGCCATCAGCGAGGGACTAGCGGGAGTTAAATCCTACGAGCAGTACTTC
v_call: TRBV6-5; clone_size: .; d_call: TRBD1; j_call: TRBJ1-4; cdr3_aa: CASSSTGNNEKLFF; cdr3_nt: TGTGCCAGCAGTTCGACAGGGAATAATGAAAAACTGTTTTTT
v_call: TRBV5-1; clone_size: .; d_call: .; j_call: TRBJ2-3; cdr3_aa: CASSRQQVGSTDTQYF; cdr3_nt: TGCGCCAGCAGCCGTCAACAGGTGGGGAGCACAGATACGCAGTATTTT
v_call: TRBV28; clone_size: .; d_call: .; j_call: TRBJ2-1; cdr3_aa: CASITPGIPPYNEQFF; cdr3_nt: TGTGCCAGCATTACCCCCGGGATCCCCCCTTACAATGAGCAGTTCTTC
v_call: TRBV7-9; clone_size: .; d_call: TRBD1; j_call: TRBJ1-3; cdr3_aa: CASSLSQGVNTIYF; cdr3_nt: TGTGCCAGCAGCTTATCGCAGGGGGTTAACACCATATATTTT
v_call: TRBV7-9; clone_size: .; d_call: .; j_call: TRBJ1-4; cdr3_aa: CASSSPGEPNEKLFF; cdr3_nt: TGTGCCAGCAGCTCGCCTGGGGAGCCTAATGAAAAACTGTTTTTT
v_call: TRBV27; clone_size: .; d_call: .; j_call: TRBJ2-1; cdr3_aa: CASSLNRLGGTEQFF; cdr3_nt: TGTGCCAGCAGTTTAAACCGGCTAGGGGGGACTGAGCAGTTCTTC
v_call: TRBV7-8; clone_size: .; d_call: TRBD2; j_call: TRBJ2-3; cdr3_aa: CASSQTPTSGRGTQYF; cdr3_nt: TGTGCCAGCAGTCAAACACCGACTAGCGGGAGGGGTACGCAGTATTTT
v_call: TRBV14; clone_size: .; d_call: .; j_call: TRBJ2-3; cdr3_aa: CASSQALTGTDTQYF; cdr3_nt: TGTGCCAGCAGCCAAGCGCTTACGGGTACAGATACGCAGTATTTT
v_call: TRBV5-1; clone_size: .; d_call: .; j_call: TRBJ1-2; cdr3_aa: CASSLAQGLDGYTF; cdr3_nt: TGCGCCAGCAGCTTGGCTCAGGGGCTGGATGGCTACACCTTC
v_call: TRBV9; clone_size: .; d_call: TRBD2; j_call: TRBJ2-5; cdr3_aa: CASSPDVTSGSKETQYF; cdr3_nt: TGTGCCAGCAGCCCCGATGTGACTAGCGGGAGTAAAGAGACCCAGTACTTC
v_call: TRBV27; clone_size: .; d_call: .; j_call: TRBJ2-3; cdr3_aa: CASGYSGTLTDTQYF; cdr3_nt: TGTGCCAGCGGCTATTCCGGGACACTCACAGATACGCAGTATTTT
v_call: TRBV18; clone_size: .; d_call: TRBD1; j_call: TRBJ1-3; cdr3_aa: CASSRTGGGNTIYF; cdr3_nt: TGTGCCAGCTCCCGGACAGGAGGTGGAAACACCATATATTTT
v_call: TRBV27; clone_size: .; d_call: TRBD1; j_call: TRBJ1-1; cdr3_aa: CASCPGGLGEAFF; cdr3_nt: TGTGCCAGCTGCCCAGGGGGCCTTGGAGAGGCTTTCTTT
v_call: TRBV18; clone_size: .; d_call: TRBD2; j_call: TRBJ2-7; cdr3_aa: CASSPLGAGGAEQYF; cdr3_nt: TGTGCCAGCTCACCCTTGGGAGCGGGAGGGGCCGAGCAGTACTTC
v_call: TRBV29-1; clone_size: .; d_call: .; j_call: TRBJ2-7; cdr3_aa: CSVAIQGSEQYF; cdr3_nt: TGCAGCGTTGCTATTCAGGGGAGCGAGCAGTACTTC
v_call: TRBV7-2; clone_size: .; d_call: .; j_call: TRBJ2-2; cdr3_aa: CASSLARSTGELFF; cdr3_nt: TGTGCCAGCAGCTTAGCCAGGTCCACCGGGGAGCTGTTTTTT
v_call: TRBV2; clone_size: .; d_call: .; j_call: TRBJ1-5; cdr3_aa: CASSDSNNNQPQHF; cdr3_nt: TGTGCCAGCAGTGACTCCAACAATAACCAGCCCCAGCATTTT
v_call: TRBV9; clone_size: once; d_call: .; j_call: TRBJ2-7; cdr3_aa: CASSSMPAVVYEQYF; cdr3_nt: TGTGCCAGCAGCAGCATGCCAGCGGTAGTCTACGAGCAGTACTTC
v_call: TRBV7-3; clone_size: .; d_call: .; j_call: TRBJ2-2; cdr3_aa: CASSPSRDGELFF; cdr3_nt: TGTGCCAGCAGCCCTTCGCGGGACGGGGAGCTGTTTTTT
v_call: TRBV19; clone_size: .; d_call: .; j_call: TRBJ1-1; cdr3_aa: CASSIEGRTEAFF; cdr3_nt: TGTGCCAGTAGTATTGAGGGTAGAACTGAAGCTTTCTTT
v_call: TRBV23-1; clone_size: few; d_call: .; j_call: TRBJ1-5; cdr3_aa: CASSHLEGDQPQHF; cdr3_nt: TGCGCCAGCAGTCATCTCGAGGGAGATCAGCCCCAGCATTTT
v_call: TRBV27; clone_size: .; d_call: TRBD1; j_call: TRBJ2-6; cdr3_aa: CASTPLWDSRANVLTF; cdr3_nt: TGTGCCAGCACCCCTCTTTGGGACAGTCGGGCCAACGTCCTGACTTTC
v_call: TRBV11-3; clone_size: .; d_call: .; j_call: TRBJ1-1; cdr3_aa: CASSLGDTEAFF; cdr3_nt: TGTGCCAGCAGCTTAGGGGACACTGAAGCTTTCTTT
v_call: TRBV7-2; clone_size: once; d_call: .; j_call: TRBJ1-1; cdr3_aa: CASSFNEDSPPIFF; cdr3_nt: TGTGCCAGCAGCTTTAACGAAGACAGCCCTCCGATTTTCTTT
v_call: TRBV5-1; clone_size: once; d_call: TRBD2; j_call: TRBJ2-1; cdr3_aa: CASTQTSGTYNEQFF; cdr3_nt: TGCGCCAGCACCCAGACTAGCGGTACCTACAATGAGCAGTTCTTC
v_call: TRBV30; clone_size: .; d_call: .; j_call: TRBJ2-1; cdr3_aa: CAWTPSFHEQFF; cdr3_nt: TGTGCCTGGACCCCTAGTTTCCATGAGCAGTTCTTC
v_call: TRBV19; clone_size: .; d_call: .; j_call: TRBJ1-1; cdr3_aa: CASSIPDLNTEAFF; cdr3_nt: TGTGCCAGTAGTATCCCGGATCTAAACACTGAAGCTTTCTTT
v_call: TRBV7-9; clone_size: .; d_call: .; j_call: TRBJ1-3; cdr3_aa: CASSPVTGDGNTIYF; cdr3_nt: TGTGCCAGCAGCCCCGTTACGGGGGATGGAAACACCATATATTTT
v_call: TRBV11-2; clone_size: .; d_call: .; j_call: TRBJ1-4; cdr3_aa: CASSIGRQGTNEKLFF; cdr3_nt: TGTGCCAGCAGCATCGGCCGGCAGGGAACTAATGAAAAACTGTTTTTT
v_call: TRBV28; clone_size: once; d_call: .; j_call: TRBJ1-3; cdr3_aa: CASSLPPYGSGNTIYF; cdr3_nt: TGTGCCAGCAGTCTGCCCCCCTATGGGAGTGGAAACACCATATATTTT
v_call: TRBV9; clone_size: .; d_call: .; j_call: TRBJ2-5; cdr3_aa: CASSVGWQETQYF; cdr3_nt: TGTGCCAGCAGCGTAGGTTGGCAAGAGACCCAGTACTTC
v_call: TRBV10-2; clone_size: .; d_call: TRBD2; j_call: TRBJ2-7; cdr3_aa: CASSVAGGPEQYF; cdr3_nt: TGCGCCAGCAGTGTGGCGGGAGGGCCGGAGCAGTACTTC
v_call: TRBV2; clone_size: .; d_call: TRBD2; j_call: TRBJ2-4; cdr3_aa: CASSEARGGKNIQYF; cdr3_nt: TGTGCCAGCAGTGAAGCGCGGGGGGGCAAAAACATTCAGTACTTC
v_call: TRBV10-3; clone_size: .; d_call: .; j_call: TRBJ2-7; cdr3_aa: CAISQGLSEQYF; cdr3_nt: TGTGCCATCAGTCAGGGACTTTCGGAGCAGTACTTC
v_call: TRBV11-2; clone_size: once; d_call: .; j_call: TRBJ2-7; cdr3_aa: CASSRGLVYEQYF; cdr3_nt: TGTGCCAGCAGCCGGGGGCTAGTCTACGAGCAGTACTTC
v_call: TRBV7-8; clone_size: .; d_call: .; j_call: TRBJ2-3; cdr3_aa: CASSLALADRTRSTDTQYF; cdr3_nt: TGTGCCAGCAGCTTAGCGCTGGCGGACCGGACAAGGAGCACAGATACGCAGTATTTT